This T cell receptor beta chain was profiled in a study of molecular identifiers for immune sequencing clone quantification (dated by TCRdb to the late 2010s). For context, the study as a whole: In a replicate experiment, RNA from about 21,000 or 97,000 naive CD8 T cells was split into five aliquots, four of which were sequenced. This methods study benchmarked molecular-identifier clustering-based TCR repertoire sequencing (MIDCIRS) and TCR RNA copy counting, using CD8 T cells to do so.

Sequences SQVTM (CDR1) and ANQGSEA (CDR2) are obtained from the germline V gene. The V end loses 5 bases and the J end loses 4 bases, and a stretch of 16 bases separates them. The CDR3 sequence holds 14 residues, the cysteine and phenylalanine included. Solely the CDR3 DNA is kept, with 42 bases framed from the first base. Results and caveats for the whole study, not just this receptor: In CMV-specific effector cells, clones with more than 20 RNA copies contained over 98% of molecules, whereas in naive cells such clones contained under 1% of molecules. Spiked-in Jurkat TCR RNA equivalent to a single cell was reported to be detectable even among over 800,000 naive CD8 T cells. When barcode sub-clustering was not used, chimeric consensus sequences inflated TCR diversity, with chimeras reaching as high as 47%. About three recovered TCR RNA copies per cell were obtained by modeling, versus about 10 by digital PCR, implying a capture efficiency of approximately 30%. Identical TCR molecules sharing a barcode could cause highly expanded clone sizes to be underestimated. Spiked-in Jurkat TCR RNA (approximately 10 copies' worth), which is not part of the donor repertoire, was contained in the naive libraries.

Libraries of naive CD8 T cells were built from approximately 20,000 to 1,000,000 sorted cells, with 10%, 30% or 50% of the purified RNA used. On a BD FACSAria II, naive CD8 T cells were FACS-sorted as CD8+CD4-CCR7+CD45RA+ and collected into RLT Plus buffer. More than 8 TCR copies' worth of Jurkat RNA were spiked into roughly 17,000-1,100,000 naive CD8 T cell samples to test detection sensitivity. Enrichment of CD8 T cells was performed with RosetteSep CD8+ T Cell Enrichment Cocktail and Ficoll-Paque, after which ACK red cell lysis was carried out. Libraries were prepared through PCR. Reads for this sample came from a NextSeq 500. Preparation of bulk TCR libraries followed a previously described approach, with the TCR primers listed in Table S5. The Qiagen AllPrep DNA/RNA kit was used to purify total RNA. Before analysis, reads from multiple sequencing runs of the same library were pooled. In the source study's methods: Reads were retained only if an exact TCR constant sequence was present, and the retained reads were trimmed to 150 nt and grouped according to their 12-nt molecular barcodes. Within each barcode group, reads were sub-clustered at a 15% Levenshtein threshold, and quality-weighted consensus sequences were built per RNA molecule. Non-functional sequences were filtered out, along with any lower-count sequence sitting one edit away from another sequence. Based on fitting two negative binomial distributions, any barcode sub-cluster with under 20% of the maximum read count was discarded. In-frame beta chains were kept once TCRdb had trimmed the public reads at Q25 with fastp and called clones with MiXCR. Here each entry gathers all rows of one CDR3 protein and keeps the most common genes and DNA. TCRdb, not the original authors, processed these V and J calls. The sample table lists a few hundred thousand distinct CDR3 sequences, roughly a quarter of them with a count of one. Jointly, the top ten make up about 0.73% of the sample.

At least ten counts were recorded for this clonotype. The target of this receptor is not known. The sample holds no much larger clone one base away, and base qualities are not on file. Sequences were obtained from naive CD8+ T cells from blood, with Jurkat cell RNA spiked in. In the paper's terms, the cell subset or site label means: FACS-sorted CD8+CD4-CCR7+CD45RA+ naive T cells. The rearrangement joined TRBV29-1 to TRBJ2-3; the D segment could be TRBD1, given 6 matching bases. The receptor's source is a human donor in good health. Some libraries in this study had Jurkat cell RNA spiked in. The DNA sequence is TGCAGCGTTCGGCCCTCCAGGGGACCAGATACGCAGTATTTT. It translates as CSVRPSRGPDTQYF.